This TCR beta chain is drawn from a study of control samples from healthy donors and cancer patients (dated by TCRdb to the early 2020s). CDR1 MGHDK and CDR2 SYGVNS were looked up in the germline V gene. The CDR3 runs 15 amino acids, cysteine and phenylalanine included. Only the CDR3 region is kept as DNA, spanning 45 bases read in frame from base 1. Trimming at the junction amounts to 6 bases on V and 0 bases on J, and the germline ends lie 12 bases apart. Library generation was performed with the immunoSEQ multiplex PCR assay. Sourced from immuneACCESS, this table was stored by TCRdb with only in-frame sequences that have V and J called. A share of the clones is absent; for the studies checked, an unresolved V gene accounts for under half, and the remainder has no known explanation. This sample is represented by 80,000 or so clones; approximately 92% of them were singletons. The biggest ten clones account for 5.8% of the sample.

Note on this clone: Its antigen is unknown. No much larger clone is present one base from it, and per-base qualities are unavailable.

The sample was blood. The receptor was isolated from a woman in her sixties in good health. The chain joins TRBV25-1 to TRBJ1-3; TRBD1 is a weak D gene call, 5 bases matching. The DNA sequence is given as TGTGCCAGCAGCTTGGACAACTACTCTGGAAACACCATATATTTT. Its product reads: CASSLDNYSGNTIYF.